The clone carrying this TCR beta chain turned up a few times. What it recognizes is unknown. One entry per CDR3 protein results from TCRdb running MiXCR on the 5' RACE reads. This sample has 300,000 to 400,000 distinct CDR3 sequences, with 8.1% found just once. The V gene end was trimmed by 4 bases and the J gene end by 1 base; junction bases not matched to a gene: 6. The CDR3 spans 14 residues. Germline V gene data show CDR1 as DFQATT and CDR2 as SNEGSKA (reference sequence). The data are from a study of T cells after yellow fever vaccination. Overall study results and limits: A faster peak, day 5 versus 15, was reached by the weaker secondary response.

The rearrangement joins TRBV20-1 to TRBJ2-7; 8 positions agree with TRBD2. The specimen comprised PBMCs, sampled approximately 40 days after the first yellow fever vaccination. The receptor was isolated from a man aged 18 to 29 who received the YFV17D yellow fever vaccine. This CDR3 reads CSAKSGGASYEQYV. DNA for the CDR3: TGCAGTGCTAAGAGCGGGGGTGCATCCTACGAGCAGTACGTC.